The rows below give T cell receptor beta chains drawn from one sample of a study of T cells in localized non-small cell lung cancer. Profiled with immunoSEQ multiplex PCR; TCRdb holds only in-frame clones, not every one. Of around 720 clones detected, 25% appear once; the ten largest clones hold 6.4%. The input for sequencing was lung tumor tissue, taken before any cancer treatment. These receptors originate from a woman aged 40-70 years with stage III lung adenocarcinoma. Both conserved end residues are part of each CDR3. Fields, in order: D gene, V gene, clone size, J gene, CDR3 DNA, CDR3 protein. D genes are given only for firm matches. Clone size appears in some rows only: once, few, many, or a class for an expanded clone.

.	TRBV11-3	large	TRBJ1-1	TGTGCCAGCAGCTTAGTACAGGGTATGAACACTGAAGCTTTCTTT	CASSLVQGMNTEAFF
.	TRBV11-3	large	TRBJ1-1	TGTGCCAGCAGGTTACAGAAGATGAACACTGAAGCTTTCTTT	CASRLQKMNTEAFF
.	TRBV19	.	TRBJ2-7	TGTGCCAGTAGCCTTACGGGACGGAACCTCTACGAGCAGTACTTC	CASSLTGRNLYEQYF
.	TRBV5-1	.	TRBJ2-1	TGCGCCAGCACCCCGGATAAGCCCTACAATGAGCAGTTCTTC	CASTPDKPYNEQFF
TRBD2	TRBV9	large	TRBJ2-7	TGTGCCAGACAGGGGACTAGCGGGAACGAGCAGTACTTC	CARQGTSGNEQYF
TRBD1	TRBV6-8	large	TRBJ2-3	TGTGCCAGCAGTTTAACAGGGGCGGTAGATACGCAGTATTTT	CASSLTGAVDTQYF
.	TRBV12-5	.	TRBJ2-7	TGTGCTAATCCTCCGTGGACCTACGAGCAGTACTTC	CANPPWTYEQYF
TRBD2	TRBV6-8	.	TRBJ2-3	TGTGCCAGCAGGCCCATAGCGGGAGACCAGAGCACAGATACGCAGTATTTT	CASRPIAGDQSTDTQYF
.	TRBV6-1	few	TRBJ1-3	TGTGCCAGCAGTGAAGCGAGCAGCTCTGGAAACACCATATATTTT	CASSEASSSGNTIYF
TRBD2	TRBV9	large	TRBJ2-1	TGTGCCAGCAGTGATTGGACTAGCGGGAGGGCCGAGGGCAATGAGCAGTTCTTC	CASSDWTSGRAEGNEQFF
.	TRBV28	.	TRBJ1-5	TGTGCCAGCAGTTTATTGTCGAATAGCAATCAGCCCCAGCATTTT	CASSLLSNSNQPQHF
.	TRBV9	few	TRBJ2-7	TGTGCCAGCACCATTGCCGACTCCTACGAGCAGTACTTC	CASTIADSYEQYF
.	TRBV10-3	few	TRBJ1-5	TGTGCCATCAGTGAGGACAGCCCGGGGAGCAATCAGCCCCAGCATTTT	CAISEDSPGSNQPQHF
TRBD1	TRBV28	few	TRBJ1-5	TGTGCCAGCACTAACAGGGGATCAGGCAATCAGCCCCAGCATTTT	CASTNRGSGNQPQHF
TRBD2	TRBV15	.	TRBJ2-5	TGTGCCACCAGCAGAGGGACTAGCGGAAGGGAGACCCAGTACTTC	CATSRGTSGRETQYF
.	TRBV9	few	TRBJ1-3	TGTGCCAGCACCACCTCGACAGTCTTGGCTGGAAACACCATATATTTT	CASTTSTVLAGNTIYF
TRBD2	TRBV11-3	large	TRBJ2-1	TGTGCCAGCAGCTTACCGGGACTAGCGGGACCCCGCTCCTACAATGAGCAGTTCTTC	CASSLPGLAGPRSYNEQFF
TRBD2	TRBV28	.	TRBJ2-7	TGTGCCAGCGGTGGGGTAGCGGGTAGCTCCTACGAGCAGTACTTC	CASGGVAGSSYEQYF
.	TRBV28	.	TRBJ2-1	TGTGCCAGCAGTTTAACTAGATGGAACTACAATGAGCAGTTCTTC	CASSLTRWNYNEQFF
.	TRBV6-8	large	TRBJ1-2	TGTGCCAGCCGACCGCAGGGTGGTAGCTATGGCTACACCTTC	CASRPQGGSYGYTF
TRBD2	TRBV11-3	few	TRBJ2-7	TGTGCCAGCAGCTTGTCTAGCGGGGTATCCTACGAGCAGTACTTC	CASSLSSGVSYEQYF
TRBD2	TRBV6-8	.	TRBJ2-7	TGTGCCAGCAGCCAACCGTCTAGCGGGACTTACGAGCAGTACTTC	CASSQPSSGTYEQYF
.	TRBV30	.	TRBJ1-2	TGTGCCTGGAGTCTCCTACAGGGTGTTGATGGCTACACCTTC	CAWSLLQGVDGYTF
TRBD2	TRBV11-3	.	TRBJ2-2	TGTGCCAGCAGATATATAGCGGGGGCGAACACCGGGGAGCTGTTTTTT	CASRYIAGANTGELFF
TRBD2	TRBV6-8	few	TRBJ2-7	TGTGCCAGCAGTTACTCCCCCCGGGGACTACGATACGAGCAGTACTTC	CASSYSPRGLRYEQYF
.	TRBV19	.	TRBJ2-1	TGTGCCAGTAATTTCGGGAGATACTACAATGAGCAGTTCTTC	CASNFGRYYNEQFF
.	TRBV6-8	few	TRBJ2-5	TGTGCCAGCAACTTAGGCAGGACCCAAGAGACCCAGTACTTC	CASNLGRTQETQYF
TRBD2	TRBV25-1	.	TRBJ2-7	TGTGCCAGTAGTAGCGGGAGTTATTCCCACGAGCAGTACTTC	CASSSGSYSHEQYF
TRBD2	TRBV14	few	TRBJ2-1	TGTGCCCCCAGCAGGGCTGCGGGAGGCCCTTACAATGAGCAGTTCTTC	CAPSRAAGGPYNEQFF
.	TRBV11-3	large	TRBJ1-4	TGTGCCAGCAGCTCCAAGTTGGGACTGGAAAAACTGTTTTTT	CASSSKLGLEKLFF
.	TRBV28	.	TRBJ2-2	TGTGCCAGCAGCTCCCGCACCGGGGAGCTGTTTTTT	CASSSRTGELFF
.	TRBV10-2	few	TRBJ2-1	TGCGCCAGCATCGGAAGGGGGGGTAACAATGAGCAGTTCTTC	CASIGRGGNNEQFF
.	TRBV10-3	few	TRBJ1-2	TGTGCCATCAGTGAGTCTTCGGACACTCCAGGCTACACCTTC	CAISESSDTPGYTF
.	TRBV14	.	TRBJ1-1	TGTGCCAGCAGCCTTCAGGGGAACACTGAAGCTTTCTTT	CASSLQGNTEAFF
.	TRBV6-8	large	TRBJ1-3	TGTGCCATCAGTGCCGAAGGGAATATAAGAAGAAACACCATATATTTT	CAISAEGNIRRNTIYF
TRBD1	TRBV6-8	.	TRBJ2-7	TGTGCCAGCAACCTTGATGGGACAGGGGCCTACGAGCAGTACTTC	CASNLDGTGAYEQYF
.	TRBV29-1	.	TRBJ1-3	TGCAGCGTGACCACCTCGACAGGCGCCACTGGAAACACCATATATTTT	CSVTTSTGATGNTIYF
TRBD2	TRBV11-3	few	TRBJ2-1	TGTGCCAGCAGCCTGGGCGGGAGCTTCTACAATGAGCAGTTCTTC	CASSLGGSFYNEQFF
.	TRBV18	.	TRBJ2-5	TGTGCCAGCTCACCCGTTGAGGAGACCCAGTACTTC	CASSPVEETQYF